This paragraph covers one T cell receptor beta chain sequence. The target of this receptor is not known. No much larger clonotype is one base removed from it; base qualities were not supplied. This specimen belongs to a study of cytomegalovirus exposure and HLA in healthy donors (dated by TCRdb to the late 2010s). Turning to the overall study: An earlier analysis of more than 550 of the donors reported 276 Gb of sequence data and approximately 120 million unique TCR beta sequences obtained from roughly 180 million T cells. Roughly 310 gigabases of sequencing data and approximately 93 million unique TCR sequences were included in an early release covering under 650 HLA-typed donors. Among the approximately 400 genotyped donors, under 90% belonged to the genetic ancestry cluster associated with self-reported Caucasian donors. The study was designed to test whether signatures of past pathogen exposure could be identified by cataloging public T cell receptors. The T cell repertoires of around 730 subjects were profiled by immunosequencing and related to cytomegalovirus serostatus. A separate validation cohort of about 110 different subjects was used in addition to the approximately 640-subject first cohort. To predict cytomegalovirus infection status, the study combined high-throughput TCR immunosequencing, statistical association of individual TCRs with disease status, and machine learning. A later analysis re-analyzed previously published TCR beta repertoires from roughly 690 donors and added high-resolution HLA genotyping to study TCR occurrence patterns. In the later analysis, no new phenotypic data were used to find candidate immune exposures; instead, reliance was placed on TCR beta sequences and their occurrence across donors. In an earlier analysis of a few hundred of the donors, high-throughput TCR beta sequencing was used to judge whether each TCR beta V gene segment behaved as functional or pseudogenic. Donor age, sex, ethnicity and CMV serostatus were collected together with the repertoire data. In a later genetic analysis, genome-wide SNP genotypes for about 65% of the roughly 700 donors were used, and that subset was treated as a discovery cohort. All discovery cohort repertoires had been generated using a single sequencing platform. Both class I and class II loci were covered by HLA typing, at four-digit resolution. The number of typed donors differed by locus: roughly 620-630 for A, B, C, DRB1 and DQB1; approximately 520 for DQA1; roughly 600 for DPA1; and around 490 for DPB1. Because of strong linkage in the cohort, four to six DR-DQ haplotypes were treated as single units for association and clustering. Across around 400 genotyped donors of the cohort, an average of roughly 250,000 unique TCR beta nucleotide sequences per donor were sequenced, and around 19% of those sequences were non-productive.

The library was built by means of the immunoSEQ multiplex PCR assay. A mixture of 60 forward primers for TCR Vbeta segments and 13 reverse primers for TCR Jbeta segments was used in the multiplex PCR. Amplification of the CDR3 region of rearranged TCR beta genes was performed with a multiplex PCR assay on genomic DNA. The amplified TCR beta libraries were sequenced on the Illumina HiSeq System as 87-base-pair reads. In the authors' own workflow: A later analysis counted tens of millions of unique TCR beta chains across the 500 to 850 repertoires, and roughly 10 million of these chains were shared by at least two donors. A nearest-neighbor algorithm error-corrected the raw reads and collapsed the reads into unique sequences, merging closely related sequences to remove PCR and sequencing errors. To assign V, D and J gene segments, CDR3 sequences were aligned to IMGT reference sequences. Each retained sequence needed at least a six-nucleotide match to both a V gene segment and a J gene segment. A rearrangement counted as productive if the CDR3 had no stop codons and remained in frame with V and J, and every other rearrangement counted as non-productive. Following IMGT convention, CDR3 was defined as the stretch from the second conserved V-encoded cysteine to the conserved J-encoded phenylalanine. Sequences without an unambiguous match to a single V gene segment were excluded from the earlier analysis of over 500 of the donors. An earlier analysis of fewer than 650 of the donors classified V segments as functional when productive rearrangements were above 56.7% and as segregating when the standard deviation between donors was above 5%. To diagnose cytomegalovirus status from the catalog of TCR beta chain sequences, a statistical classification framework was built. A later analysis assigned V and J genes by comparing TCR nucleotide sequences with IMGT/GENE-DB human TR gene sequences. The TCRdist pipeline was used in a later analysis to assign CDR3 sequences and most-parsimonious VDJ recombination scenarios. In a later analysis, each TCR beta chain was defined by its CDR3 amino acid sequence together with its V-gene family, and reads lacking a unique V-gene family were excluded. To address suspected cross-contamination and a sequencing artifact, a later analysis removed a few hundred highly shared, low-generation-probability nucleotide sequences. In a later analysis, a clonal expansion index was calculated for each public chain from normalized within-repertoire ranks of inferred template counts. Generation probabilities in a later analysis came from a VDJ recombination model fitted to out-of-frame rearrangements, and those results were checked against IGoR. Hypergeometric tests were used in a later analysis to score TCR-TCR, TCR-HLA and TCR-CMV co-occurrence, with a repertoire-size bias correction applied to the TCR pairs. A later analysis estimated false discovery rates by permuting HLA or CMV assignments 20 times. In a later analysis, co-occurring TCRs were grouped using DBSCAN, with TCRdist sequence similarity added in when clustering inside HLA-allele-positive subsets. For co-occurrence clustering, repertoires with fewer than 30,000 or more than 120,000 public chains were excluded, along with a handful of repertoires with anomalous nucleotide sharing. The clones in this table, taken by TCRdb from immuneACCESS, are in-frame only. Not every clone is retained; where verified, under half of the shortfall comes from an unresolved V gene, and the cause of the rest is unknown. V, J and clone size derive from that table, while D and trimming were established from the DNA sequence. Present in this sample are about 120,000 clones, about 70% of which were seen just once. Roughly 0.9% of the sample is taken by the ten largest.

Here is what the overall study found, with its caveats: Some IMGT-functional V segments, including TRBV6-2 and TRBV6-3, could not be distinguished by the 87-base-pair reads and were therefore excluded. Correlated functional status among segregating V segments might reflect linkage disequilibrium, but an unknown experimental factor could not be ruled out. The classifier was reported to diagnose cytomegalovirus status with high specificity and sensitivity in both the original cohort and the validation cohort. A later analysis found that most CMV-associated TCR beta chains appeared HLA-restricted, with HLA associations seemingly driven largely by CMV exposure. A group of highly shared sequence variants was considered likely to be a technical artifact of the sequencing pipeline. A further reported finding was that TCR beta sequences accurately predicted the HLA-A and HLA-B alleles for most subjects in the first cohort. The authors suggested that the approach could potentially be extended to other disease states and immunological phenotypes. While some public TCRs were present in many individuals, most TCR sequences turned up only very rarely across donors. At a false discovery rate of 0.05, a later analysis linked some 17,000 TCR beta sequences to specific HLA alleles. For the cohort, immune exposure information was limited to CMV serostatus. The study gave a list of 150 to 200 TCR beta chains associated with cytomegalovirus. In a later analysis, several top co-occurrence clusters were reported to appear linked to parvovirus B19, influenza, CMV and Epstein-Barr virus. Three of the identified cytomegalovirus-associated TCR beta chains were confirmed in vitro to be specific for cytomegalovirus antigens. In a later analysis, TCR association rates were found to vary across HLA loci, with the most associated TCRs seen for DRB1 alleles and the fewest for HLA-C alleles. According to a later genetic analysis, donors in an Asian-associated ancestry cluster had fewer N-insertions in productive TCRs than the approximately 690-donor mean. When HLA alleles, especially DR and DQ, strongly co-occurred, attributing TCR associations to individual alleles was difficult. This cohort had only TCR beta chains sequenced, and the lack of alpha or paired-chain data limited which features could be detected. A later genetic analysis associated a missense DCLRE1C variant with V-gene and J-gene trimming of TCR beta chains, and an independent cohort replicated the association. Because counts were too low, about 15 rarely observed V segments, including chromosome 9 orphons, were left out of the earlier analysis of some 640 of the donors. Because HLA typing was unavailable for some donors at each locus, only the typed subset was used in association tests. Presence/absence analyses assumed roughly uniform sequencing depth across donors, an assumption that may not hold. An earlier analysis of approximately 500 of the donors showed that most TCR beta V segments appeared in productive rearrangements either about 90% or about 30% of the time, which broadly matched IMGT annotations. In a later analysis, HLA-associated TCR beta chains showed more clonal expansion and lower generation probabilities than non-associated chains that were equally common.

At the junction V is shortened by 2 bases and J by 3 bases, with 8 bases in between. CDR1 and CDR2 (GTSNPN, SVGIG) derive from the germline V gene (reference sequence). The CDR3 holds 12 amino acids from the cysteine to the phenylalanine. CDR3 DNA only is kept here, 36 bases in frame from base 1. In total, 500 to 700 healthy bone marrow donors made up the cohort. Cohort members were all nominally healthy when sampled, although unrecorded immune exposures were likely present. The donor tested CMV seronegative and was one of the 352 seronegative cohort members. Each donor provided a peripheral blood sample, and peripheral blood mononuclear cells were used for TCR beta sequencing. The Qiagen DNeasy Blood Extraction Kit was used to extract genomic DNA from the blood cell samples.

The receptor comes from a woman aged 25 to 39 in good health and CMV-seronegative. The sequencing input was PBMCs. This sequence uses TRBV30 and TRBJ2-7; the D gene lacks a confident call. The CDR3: CAWSQQIYEQYF. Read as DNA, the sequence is TGTGCCTGGAGTCAACAGATCTACGAGCAGTACTTC.